The 28 T cell receptor beta chains presented below share a single source sample, sequenced in a study of blood T cell repertoires in COVID-19. Sequencing used immunoSEQ multiplex PCR; TCRdb keeps in-frame clones, though not all of them. The table has 250,000 to 350,000 clones, about 90% seen once. Sequencing was carried out using PBMCs or T cells enriched from blood (not recorded which). The receptors come from a woman aged 18 to 35 with acute COVID-19.

The rearrangement links TRBV28 to TRBJ1-6, with D perhaps TRBD1 (5 bases). The CDR3 totals 16 residues. Germline V lookup: CDR1 MDHEN, CDR2 SYDVKM. Trimming pared 6 bases from V and 2 bases from J, leaving 14 bases between. The CDR3 here is CASRRGVNPYNSPLHF. CDR3 nucleotides: TGTGCCAGCAGGCGGGGCGTCAACCCCTATAATTCACCCCTCCACTTT.

The chain has TRBV19 and TRBJ2-2; D perhaps matches TRBD1 (6 bases). Trimming took off 2 bases at V and 4 bases at J, with 11 bases between the two ends. The germline gives CDR1 LNHDA, CDR2 SQIVND (reference sequence). The CDR3 contains 15 residues. For the CDR3, the DNA is TGTGCCAGTAGTATACAACTAGGGGGCACCGGGGAGCTGTTTTTT. This gives the protein CASSIQLGGTGELFF.

The chain links TRBV25-1 to TRBJ2-7; 10 positions agree with TRBD1. The length of the CDR3 is 14 residues. V gave up 6 bases and J gave up 4 bases; unmatched junction bases: 6. CDR1 and CDR2 (germline): MGHDK, SYGVNS. The CDR3 reads CASRGDRGWYEQYF. For the CDR3, the DNA is TGTGCCAGCAGGGGGGACAGGGGATGGTACGAGCAGTACTTC.

This clone appeared once. This chain links TRBV7-9 with TRBJ2-2; D may be TRBD2 (6 bases). The germline V and J ends were trimmed by 7 bases and 5 bases, with 14 bases remaining between them. The CDR3 length is 14 residues. The germline V gene encodes CDR1 SEHNR and CDR2 FQNEAQ (reference sequence). The CDR3: CASNRGFGTGELFF. CDR3 sequence (DNA): TGTGCCAGCAACCGGGGGTTTGGAACCGGGGAGCTGTTTTTT.

The genes are TRBV19 and TRBJ2-1, with a weak D call TRBD2 (6 bases). This CDR3 spans 15 amino acids. The V end lost 5 bases, the J end lost 6 bases, and 17 bases lay between the germline ends. The germline V gene has CDR1 LNHDA and CDR2 SQIVND (reference sequence). CDR3 coding DNA: TGTGCCAGTAGTTTAACGGGGTCCGGGGGCAATGAGCAGTTCTTC. Translating it yields CASSLTGSGGNEQFF.

This rearrangement joins TRBV24-1 to TRBJ1-2, with TRBD1 matching 9 bases. Germline V gene lookup returns CDR1 KGHDR and CDR2 SFDVKD. Trimming removed 10 bases from V and 7 bases from J; junction bases left unmatched: 6. CDR3 length equals 12 residues. The CDR3 region is CATGTGIGGYTF. DNA of the CDR3: TGTGCCACGGGGACAGGGATCGGTGGCTACACCTTC.

The chain combines TRBV6-6 with TRBJ2-7, with D possibly matching TRBD2 (6 bases). This CDR3 spans 15 amino acids. V was trimmed by 0 bases and J by 11 bases, leaving 20 bases between them. Germline V gene data show CDR1 as MNHNY and CDR2 as SVGAGI (reference sequence). DNA for the CDR3: TGTGCCAGCAGTTACTCGATGGAGGGCGTGGCTAAGGAGTACTTC. As protein: CASSYSMEGVAKEYF.

CDR3 sequence: CASSPTGTRDSPLHF. The CDR3 coding sequence is TGTGCCAGCAGCCCGACCGGGACAAGGGATTCACCCCTCCACTTT. J is TRBJ1-6 and V is TRBV3-1 (or the pseudogene TRBV3-2), with D perhaps TRBD1 (6 bases). CDR3 length equals 15 residues. Germline V gene sequence: CDR1 LGHDT, CDR2 YNNKEL (reference sequence). The ends were cut back, 4 bases at V and 8 bases at J, with 15 bases in the middle.

The chain couples TRBV6-4 to TRBJ2-4, with D unclear. V lost 2 bases to trimming and J lost 0 bases, with 14 bases between them. Germline values: CDR1 MRHNA, CDR2 SNTAGT. The CDR3 sequence is 17 residues long. Written as DNA, the CDR3 is TGTGCCAGCAGTGACCGGTCGAGTACTGAAGCCAAAAACATTCAGTACTTC. Translating gives CASSDRSSTEAKNIQYF.

The CDR3 DNA sequence: TGTGCCAGCAGCCCCGGACTAGCGGACACCTACGAGCAGTACTTC. This sequence encodes CASSPGLADTYEQYF. The J gene is TRBJ2-7, the V gene TRBV3-1 (or the pseudogene TRBV3-2), with 10 bases aligning to TRBD2. The trim removed 4 bases at V and 2 bases at J, leaving 5 bases unmatched. Germline V lookup: CDR1 LGHDT, CDR2 YNNKEL (reference sequence). CDR3 length equals 15 residues.

The rearrangement joins TRBV7-3 to TRBJ2-7; perhaps TRBD1 as D (7 bases). Germline V gene sequence: CDR1 SGHTA, CDR2 FQGTGA. The germline V and J ends were trimmed by 4 bases and 7 bases, with 20 bases remaining between them. The CDR3 is 15 amino acids. CDR3 coding DNA: TGTGCCAGCAGCTCGACGACAGGGCCGGGGGTGGAGCAGTACTTC. It specifies CASSSTTGPGVEQYF.

The CDR3 region is CASSPAAGAITGELFF. In DNA, the CDR3 is TGTGCCAGTAGTCCGGCAGCGGGAGCCATCACCGGGGAGCTGTTTTTT. The chain carries TRBV19 and TRBJ2-2, with 8 bases aligning to TRBD2. The CDR3 is made up of 16 amino acids. Germline CDR1 reads LNHDA; CDR2 reads SQIVND (reference sequence). The V gene end was trimmed by 5 bases and the J gene end by 4 bases; junction bases not matched to a gene: 9.

The chain's CDR3 is CASSEERGNTIYF. The CDR3 nucleotides read TGTGCCAGCAGTGAAGAGCGGGGAAACACCATATATTTT. V usage is TRBV6-1 and J usage is TRBJ1-3; D is uncertain. CDR3 length: 13 residues. Deletions cut 1 base from V and 4 bases from J, with 5 bases between. The germline V gene encodes CDR1 MNHNS and CDR2 SASEGT.

V and J are TRBV5-1 and TRBJ1-1; 7 bases map to TRBD1. Looked up from germline, CDR1 is SGHRS and CDR2 is YFSETQ. The V segment lost 4 bases and the J segment 11 bases; nucleotides outside the gene matches: 11. The CDR3 loop spans 13 amino acids. CDR3 in amino acids: CASSGRGGGDAFF. The CDR3 nucleotides are TGCGCCAGCAGCGGCCGAGGAGGGGGCGACGCTTTCTTT.

The V and J genes are TRBV7-9 and TRBJ2-7; TRBD1 matches at 8 bases. J was trimmed by 3 bases and V by 3 bases; bases with no gene match: 7. The CDR3 contains 15 residues. Germline lookup yields CDR1 SEHNR and CDR2 FQNEAQ (reference sequence). DNA for the CDR3: TGTGCCAGCAGCTTGATCGGGACAGGTATCTACGAGCAGTACTTC. This codes for CASSLIGTGIYEQYF.

V is TRBV28 and J is TRBJ2-5; D remains unclear. There are 11 residues in the CDR3. The V end was cut by 8 bases, the J end by 4 bases, with 8 bases between. Germline loops: CDR1 MDHEN, CDR2 SYDVKM. In nucleotides, the CDR3 is TGTGCCAGCGTGACGGGAGAGACCCAGTACTTC. Its protein product is CASVTGETQYF.

The CDR3 region is CASTASETAYEQYF. In DNA, the CDR3 is TGTGCCAGCACGGCGTCAGAGACAGCCTACGAGCAGTACTTC. This sequence joins TRBV11-3 and TRBJ2-7, with D perhaps TRBD1 (5 bases). Trimming removed 7 bases at V and 2 bases at J, with 15 bases between. This CDR3 is 14 amino acids long. Germline V CDR1 and CDR2: SGHNT, YENEEA.

The CDR3 is CASSKEAGVRATGELFF. The CDR3 DNA follows: TGTGCCAGCAGCAAAGAGGCGGGGGTCCGGGCCACCGGGGAGCTGTTTTTT. The chain links TRBV7-9 to TRBJ2-2, with TRBD2 matching over 7 bases. Trimming at V came to 5 bases and at J to 4 bases, leaving 13 bases not matched to a gene. The CDR3 is 17 amino acids. The germline CDR1 and CDR2 sequences are SEHNR and FQNEAQ (reference sequence).

With respect to this clone: The conserved final phenylalanine or tryptophan is absent from the CDR3, which likely points to a read error. Because the CDR3's place on the DNA is in doubt, the DNA is left out and the CDR3 is given as listed by TCRdb. The chain recombines TRBV14 with TRBJ2-7; the table's D call TRBD2 went unverified against the DNA. Germline-derived CDR1 and CDR2 are SGHDN and FVKESK. A total of 10 residues make up the CDR3, ends included. CDR3 protein: CASSQARLVS.

The CDR3 is CASAAGTSNEQFF. CDR3 nucleotide sequence: TGTGCCAGCGCCGCCGGGACTAGTAATGAGCAGTTCTTC. This chain uses TRBV9 with TRBJ2-1; the match to TRBD2 covers 8 bases. Unmatched junction bases numbered 7, after V lost 7 bases and J lost 7 bases. The CDR3 runs 13 residues. The germline gives CDR1 SGDLS, CDR2 YYNGEE.

V is TRBV30 and J is TRBJ1-1; maybe TRBD1 (5 bases). The ends were cut back, 5 bases at V and 7 bases at J, with 23 bases in the middle. This CDR3 has 15 residues. Germline values: CDR1 GTSNPN, CDR2 SVGIG (reference sequence). Written as DNA, the CDR3 is TGTGCCTGGCATACAGCAGGGTACCCCAAGGATGAAGCTTTCTTT. This codes for CAWHTAGYPKDEAFF.

The J gene is TRBJ2-1, the V gene TRBV7-9; 16 bases are a match to TRBD2. The CDR3 covers 15 residues. V gave up 5 bases and J gave up 8 bases; unmatched junction bases: 3. The germline CDR1 and CDR2 sequences are SEHNR and FQNEAQ (reference sequence). CDR3 in DNA: TGTGCCAGCAGCCCGGGACTAGCGGGAGGGGATGAGCAGTTCTTC. It encodes CASSPGLAGGDEQFF.

The chain links TRBV19 to TRBJ1-1; no firm D call. Germline V gene lookup returns CDR1 LNHDA and CDR2 SQIVND (reference sequence). CDR3 size: 14 residues. V lost 0 bases and J 6 bases, leaving 11 bases between the germline ends. CDR3 sequence: CASSIDLGVSEAFF. Written as DNA, the CDR3 is TGTGCCAGTAGTATAGATCTCGGGGTTTCTGAAGCTTTCTTT.

The chain couples TRBV27 to TRBJ2-7; 8 positions agree with TRBD1. Per the germline V gene, CDR1 is MNHEY and CDR2 is SMNVEV (reference sequence). The CDR3 is 14 residues long. V lost 6 bases, J lost 3 bases, and 7 bases stayed unmatched. This chain's CDR3 is CASRTTGEFYEQYF. The CDR3, as DNA: TGTGCCAGCAGAACGACAGGGGAATTCTACGAGCAGTACTTC.

This clone was counted once. V usage is TRBV27 and J usage is TRBJ1-4; D may be TRBD1 (5 bases). Per the germline V gene, CDR1 is MNHEY and CDR2 is SMNVEV (reference sequence). The V end was cut by 2 bases, the J end by 7 bases, with 17 bases between. CDR3 length: 16 residues. The CDR3 loop is CASSLVLGAGGEKLFF. The CDR3 nucleotides read TGTGCCAGCAGTTTAGTTCTTGGGGCGGGAGGTGAAAAACTGTTTTTT.

The chain links TRBV6-5 to TRBJ2-7; D not resolved. Trimming cost V 0 bases and J 2 bases, with 11 bases left between them. The CDR3 is 15 amino acids. Looked up from germline, CDR1 is MNHEY and CDR2 is SVGAGI. The CDR3 sequence is CASSYSVVEPYEQYF. Here the CDR3 DNA reads TGTGCCAGCAGTTACTCAGTAGTCGAGCCCTACGAGCAGTACTTC.

The chain links TRBV9 to TRBJ2-3, with D possibly TRBD2 on 6 matching bases. CDR3 length: 15 amino acids. Germline V gene sequence: CDR1 SGDLS, CDR2 YYNGEE. The V end lost 0 bases, the J end lost 5 bases, and 13 bases lay between the germline ends. CDR3 DNA: TGTGCCAGCAGCGTAGAGGGCGGGAAGGTAGATACGCAGTATTTT. Amino acids: CASSVEGGKVDTQYF.

This chain joins TRBV5-1 and TRBJ1-1; 9 nucleotides align to TRBD1. V lost 0 bases and J lost 6; bases outside the gene matches: 12. Germline lookup yields CDR1 SGHRS and CDR2 YFSETQ. This CDR3 is built from 17 residues. CDR3 protein: CASSLGPGTGIQAEAFF. CDR3 DNA: TGCGCCAGCAGCTTGGGCCCCGGGACAGGGATTCAGGCTGAAGCTTTCTTT.